This TCR beta chain was retrieved from a study of shared T cell receptors in the human thymus (TCRdb year 2021). A note on the overall study: The study examined how self-reactive, shared T-cell receptor alpha chains are generated in the human thymus.

CDR1 and CDR2 are read off the germline V gene as SGHDT and YYEEEE. At the junction V is shortened by 0 bases and J by 5 bases, with 14 bases in between. The CDR3 starts with the cysteine, ends with the phenylalanine, and has 15 residues. The kept DNA is CDR3 alone, 45 bases in frame from the first base. In regard to this clone: It has no known antigen specificity. No base-level quality is on record; no much larger clone is a single base apart.

Receptor libraries were prepared by the immunoSEQ multiplex PCR assay. The immuneACCESS repertoire file appears here via TCRdb, limited to in-frame rearrangements. These files lack a portion of the clones; in checked studies, under half of the deficit traces to unresolved V genes, and the cause of the others is not known. Across this sample there are 600,000 to 900,000 clones, with roughly 88% seen only once. 0.008% to 0.011% of the sample goes to the ten largest clones. The same sample was also used in a study of human thymus T cells. The second investigation adds: Donors were immunologically healthy infants undergoing open corrective cardiac surgery for congenital heart defects in Finland. The thymus tissue came from surgical resects taken out during corrective cardiac surgery. Both the thymic and the peripheral blood repertoires appeared to show biased V and J gene segment usage. The related research found that thymic TCR repertoires overlapped highly between unrelated individuals. The study described the TCR alpha and beta repertoires in under ten infant thymus samples and a few matching peripheral blood samples. The cohort included a handful of male and a couple of female infants, with donor ages spanning 7 to 244 days. Thymocytes were mechanically released from the tissue and were stored as pellets of 10-30 million cells at -70 degrees C. A QIAsymphony instrument was used to extract genomic DNA from the frozen cell pellets. Using the immunoSEQ multiplex PCR assay, the TCRB and TCRAD loci were amplified from a standardized quantity of quality-controlled genomic DNA. The V(D)J region was spanned by amplicons of a length sufficient to cover the CDR3 and to identify V and J genes. Through the commercial immunoSEQ service, the amplicons were sequenced on an Illumina platform. Corrections for primer bias and sequencing errors followed previously described methods, while TCRAD and TCRB definitions were based on the IMGT database. Analysis of the repertoires was done with immunoSEQ Analyzer 3.0 and VDJTools and included basic statistics, V/J segment usage, diversity estimates, rarefaction and pairwise overlap. Diversity was estimated using the Chao1, ChaoE, Efron-Thisted, Shannon and inverse Simpson indices, and was also estimated on datasets down-sampled to the size of the smallest sample. For repertoire overlap, CDR3 nucleotide sequence, V gene and J gene had to match strictly, and clustering was done by Jaccard-based multidimensional scaling. On average, thymus samples yielded approximately 780,000 unique TCRB clonotypes, whereas blood samples yielded around 84,000.

This receptor was taken from a girl under two years old with a congenital heart defect. Donor details come from another sample of the same person, matched by shared clones. The chain is encoded by TRBV5-6 joined to TRBJ2-5; D gene: possibly TRBD2, on 7 matching bases. Sequenced: thymocytes. The DNA sequence is given as TGTGCCAGCAGCTTGGAGGAGGGGGGGGAGGAGACCCAGTACTTC. Protein translation: CASSLEEGGEETQYF.